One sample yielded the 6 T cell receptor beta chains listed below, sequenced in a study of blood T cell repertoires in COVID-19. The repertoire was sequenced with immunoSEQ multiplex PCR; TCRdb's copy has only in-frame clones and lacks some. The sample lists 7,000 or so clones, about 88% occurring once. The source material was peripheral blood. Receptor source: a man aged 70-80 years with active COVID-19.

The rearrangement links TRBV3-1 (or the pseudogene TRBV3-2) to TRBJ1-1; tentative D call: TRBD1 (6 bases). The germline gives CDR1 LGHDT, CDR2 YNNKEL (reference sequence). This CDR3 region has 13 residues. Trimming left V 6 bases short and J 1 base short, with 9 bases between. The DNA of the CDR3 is TGTGCCAGCAGGATACAGGGGAACACTGAAGCTTTCTTT. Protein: CASRIQGNTEAFF.

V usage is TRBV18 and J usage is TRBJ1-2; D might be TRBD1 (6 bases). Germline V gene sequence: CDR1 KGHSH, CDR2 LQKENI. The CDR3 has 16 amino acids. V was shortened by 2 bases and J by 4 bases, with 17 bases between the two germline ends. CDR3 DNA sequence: TGTGCCAGCTCACCATTGGGCGACCAGGGGACCTATGGCTACACCTTC. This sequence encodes CASSPLGDQGTYGYTF.

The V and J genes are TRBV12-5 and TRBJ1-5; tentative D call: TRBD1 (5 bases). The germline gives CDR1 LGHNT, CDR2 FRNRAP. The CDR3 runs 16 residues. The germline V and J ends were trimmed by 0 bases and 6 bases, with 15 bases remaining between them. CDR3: CASGLVHGQGGQPQHF. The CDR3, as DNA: TGTGCTAGTGGTTTGGTACATGGGCAGGGCGGTCAGCCCCAGCATTTT.

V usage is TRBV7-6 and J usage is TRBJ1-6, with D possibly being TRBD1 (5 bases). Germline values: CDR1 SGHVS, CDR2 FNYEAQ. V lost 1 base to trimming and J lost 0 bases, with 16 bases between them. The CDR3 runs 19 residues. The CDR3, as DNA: TGTGCCAGCAGCTTAGGGGGGGGGATGTCGAGCTCCTATAATTCACCCCTCCACTTT. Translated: CASSLGGGMSSSYNSPLHF.

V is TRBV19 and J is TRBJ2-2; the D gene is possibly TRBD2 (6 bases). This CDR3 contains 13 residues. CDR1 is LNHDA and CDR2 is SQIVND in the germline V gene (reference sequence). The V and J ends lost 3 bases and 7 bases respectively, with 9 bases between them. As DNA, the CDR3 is TGTGCCAGTAGTATGGGGGGAGTCGGGGAGCTGTTTTTT. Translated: CASSMGGVGELFF.

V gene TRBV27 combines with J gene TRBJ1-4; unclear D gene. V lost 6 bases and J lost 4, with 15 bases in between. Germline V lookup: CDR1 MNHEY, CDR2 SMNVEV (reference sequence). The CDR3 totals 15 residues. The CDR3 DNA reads TGTGCCAGCAGGTCTAGAACAGACTATAATGAAAAACTGTTTTTT. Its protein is CASRSRTDYNEKLFF. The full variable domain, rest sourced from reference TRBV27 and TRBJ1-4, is EAQVTQNPRYLITVTGKKLTVTCSQNMNHEYMSWYRQDPGLGLRQIYYSMNVEVTDKGDVPEGYKVSRKEKRNFPLILESPSPNQTSLYFCASRSRTDYNEKLFFGSGTQLSVL.